This T cell receptor beta chain stems from a study of blood T cell repertoires in COVID-19. The assay was immunoSEQ multiplex PCR, and TCRdb's table has in-frame clones only and misses some. Of about 37,000 clones listed, about 88% are singletons. The receptor's source is a man aged 70-80 years with acute or convalescent COVID-19. The sample was peripheral blood.

CDR3 nucleotide sequence: TGTGCCAGCACCCTATTTTCCGGGGAGCTGTTTTTT. As protein: CASTLFSGELFF. The V call is TRBV7-8, the J call TRBJ2-2, with D unclear. This CDR3 spans 12 amino acids. V was trimmed by 7 bases and J by 6 bases, leaving 9 bases between them. Per the germline V gene, CDR1 is SGHVS and CDR2 is FQNEAQ. Together with reference TRBV7-8 and TRBJ2-2, the CDR3 gives the full variable domain: GAGVSQSPRYKVAKRGQDVALRCDPISGHVSLFWYQQALGQGPEFLTYFQNEAQLDKSGLPSDRFFAERPEGSVSTLKIQRTQQEDSAVYLCASTLFSGELFFGEGSRLTVL.